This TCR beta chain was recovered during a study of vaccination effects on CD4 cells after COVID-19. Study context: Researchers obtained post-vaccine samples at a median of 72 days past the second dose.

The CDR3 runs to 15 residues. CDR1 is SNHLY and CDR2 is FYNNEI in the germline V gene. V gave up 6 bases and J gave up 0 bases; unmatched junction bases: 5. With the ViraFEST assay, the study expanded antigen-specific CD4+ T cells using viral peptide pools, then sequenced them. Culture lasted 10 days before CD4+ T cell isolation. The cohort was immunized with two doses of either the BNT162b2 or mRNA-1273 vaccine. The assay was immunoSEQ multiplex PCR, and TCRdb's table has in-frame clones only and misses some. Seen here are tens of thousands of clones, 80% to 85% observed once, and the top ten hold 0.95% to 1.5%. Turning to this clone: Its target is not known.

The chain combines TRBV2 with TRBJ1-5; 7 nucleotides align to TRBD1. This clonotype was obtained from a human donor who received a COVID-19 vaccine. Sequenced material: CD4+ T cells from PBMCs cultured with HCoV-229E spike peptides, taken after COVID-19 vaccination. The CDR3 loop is CASRLDRVSNQPQHF. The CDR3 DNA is TGTGCCAGCAGGCTAGACAGGGTTAGCAATCAGCCCCAGCATTTT.